Shown below are 18 T cell receptor beta chains from a single sample sequenced in a study of OX40 agonist ivuxolimab in advanced cancers. The repertoire was sequenced with immunoSEQ multiplex PCR; TCRdb's copy has only in-frame clones and lacks some. The sample consists of roughly 76,000 clones, roughly 85% of them appearing once. Sequencing was performed on CD4+ or CD8+ T cells sorted from blood, taken in a trial of the OX40 agonist ivuxolimab. The receptors here all came from an adult with an advanced solid tumor such as melanoma, head and neck, liver or kidney cancer.

The chain joins TRBV2 to TRBJ2-5, with D perhaps being TRBD1 or TRBD2 (5 bases each). Germline loops: CDR1 SNHLY, CDR2 FYNNEI. The ends were cut back, 6 bases at V and 2 bases at J, with 13 bases in the middle. This CDR3 spans 14 amino acids. CDR3 sequence: CASRPRDGQETQYF. CDR3 bases: TGTGCCAGCAGGCCCCGGGACGGTCAAGAGACCCAGTACTTC.

V usage is TRBV5-1 and J usage is TRBJ1-2; D is possibly TRBD1 (5 bases). The V gene lost 0 bases and the J gene lost 4 bases, with 13 bases spanning the gap. CDR3 length equals 15 residues. Germline lookup yields CDR1 SGHRS and CDR2 YFSETQ. DNA of the CDR3: TGCGCCAGCAGCTTGGATGGGGGGTCGGTCTATGGCTACACCTTC. It translates to CASSLDGGSVYGYTF.

The rearrangement links TRBV30 to TRBJ2-5; D gene uncertain. Looked up from germline, CDR1 is GTSNPN and CDR2 is SVGIG (reference sequence). The CDR3 totals 15 residues. V lost 3 bases and J lost 5, with 19 bases in between. CDR3 bases: TGTGCCTGGAGACTTCGGTGTGTTCCCAAGGAGACCCAGTACTTC. This sequence encodes CAWRLRCVPKETQYF.

The chain joins TRBV5-1 to TRBJ1-3; 7 bases line up with TRBD1. Trimming cost V 4 bases and J 6 bases; bases outside gene matches: 10. Per the germline V gene, CDR1 is SGHRS and CDR2 is YFSETQ. CDR3 size: 15 residues. The DNA of the CDR3 is TGCGCCAGCAGCCAAACGGCAGGGGGGGCAAACACCATATATTTT. Its protein product is CASSQTAGGANTIYF.

The J gene is TRBJ2-3, the V gene TRBV5-5, with TRBD1 matching over 7 bases. The CDR3 is made up of 13 amino acids. V lost 7 bases to trimming and J lost 3 bases; unmatched junction nucleotides: 5. The germline V gene has CDR1 SGHKS and CDR2 YYEKEE (reference sequence). CDR3 nucleotides: TGTGCCAGCGAGAACAGGGGTACAGATACGCAGTATTTT. This codes for CASENRGTDTQYF.

The chain joins TRBV5-1 to TRBJ2-7; the D call may be TRBD1 or TRBD2 (5 bases each). Germline-derived CDR1 and CDR2 are SGHRS and YFSETQ. V lost 1 base to trimming and J lost 0 bases, with 11 bases between them. This CDR3 has 15 amino acids. The CDR3 here is CASSLSGTVSYEQYF. The CDR3 region has the DNA TGCGCCAGCAGCTTGTCGGGGACGGTCTCCTACGAGCAGTACTTC.

The V gene is TRBV28, the J gene TRBJ2-1, with TRBD1 identical over 8 bases. Germline V gene data show CDR1 as MDHEN and CDR2 as SYDVKM. The V gene end was trimmed by 5 bases and the J gene end by 3 bases; junction bases not matched to a gene: 6. This CDR3 is 15 amino acids long. CDR3 region: CASSPSGQVYNEQFF. The CDR3 DNA follows: TGTGCCAGCAGTCCCTCGGGACAGGTCTACAATGAGCAGTTCTTC.

V is TRBV6-4 and J is TRBJ2-3, with D tentatively TRBD2 (5 bases). V lost 6 bases and J 9 bases, leaving 19 bases between the germline ends. Germline V CDR1 and CDR2: MRHNA, SNTAGT. The length of the CDR3 is 14 residues. The CDR3 sequence: CASSPPAGSRTQYF. CDR3 nucleotides: TGTGCCAGCAGCCCCCCTGCGGGTAGTCGGACGCAGTATTTT.

J is TRBJ2-3 and V is TRBV7-3, with TRBD2 as a possible D gene (6 bases). There are 17 residues in the CDR3. Germline assignment: CDR1 SGHTA and CDR2 FQGTGA. V gave up 2 bases and J gave up 1 base, with 16 bases separating them. This chain's CDR3 is CASSLHSGELGTDTQYF. Here the CDR3 DNA reads TGTGCCAGCAGCTTACATTCGGGGGAGTTGGGCACAGATACGCAGTATTTT.

The V and J genes are TRBV7-6 and TRBJ2-3; 7 positions match TRBD2. Germline CDR1 SGHVS, CDR2 FNYEAQ. This CDR3 contains 13 residues. The ends lost 5 bases at V and 5 bases at J; junction bases unmatched: 4. This chain's CDR3 is CASSIGGVDTQYF. In DNA form, the CDR3 reads TGTGCCAGCAGCATTGGGGGGGTAGATACGCAGTATTTT. Supplemented by reference TRBV7-6 and TRBJ2-3, the full variable domain reads GAGVSQSPRYKVTKRGQDVALRCDPISGHVSLYWYRQALGQGPEFLTYFNYEAQQDKSGLPNDRFSAERPEGSISTLTIQRTEQRDSAMYRCASSIGGVDTQYFGPGTRLTVL.

This clone has a single count. The chain carries TRBV5-3 and TRBJ2-5, with TRBD2 identical over 9 bases. TRBV5-3 is filed as an ORF, its function uncertain. The V and J ends lost 5 bases and 5 bases, in that order; junction bases with no gene match: 10. The CDR3 totals 15 residues. In DNA, the CDR3 is TGTGCCAGAAGTATTGAGGAGCGGGAGGTGGAGACCCAGTACTTC. It codes for CARSIEEREVETQYF.

The rearrangement links TRBV27 to TRBJ2-1; D gene uncertain. Trimming took 2 bases from V and 5 from J, leaving 1 base between them. The germline gives CDR1 MNHEY, CDR2 SMNVEV (reference sequence). The CDR3 loop spans 11 amino acids. This chain's CDR3 is CASSLNNEQFF. The CDR3 DNA is TGTGCCAGCAGTTTAAACAATGAGCAGTTCTTC.

The chain carries TRBV5-6 and TRBJ1-3, with D unclear. CDR1 is SGHDT, CDR2 YYEEEE, per germline. Trimming shortened V by 1 base and J by 4 bases, and 12 bases separated the two germline ends. The CDR3 is 15 amino acids. The chain's CDR3 is CASSLTHGAGNTIYF. CDR3 coding DNA: TGTGCCAGCAGCTTGACACACGGTGCCGGAAACACCATATATTTT. The whole variable domain, remainder taken from reference TRBV5-6 and TRBJ1-3, is DAGVTQSPTHLIKTRGQQVTLRCSPKSGHDTVSWYQQALGQGPQFIFQYYEEEERQRGNFPDRFSGHQFPNYSSELNVNALLLGDSALYLCASSLTHGAGNTIYFGEGSWLTVV.

The chain has TRBV10-3 and TRBJ1-3; TRBD1 matches 7 bases. CDR1 is ENHRY, CDR2 SYGVKD, per germline. The CDR3 loop spans 15 amino acids. Losses at the gene ends were 4 bases for V and 3 bases for J; bases not matched to a gene: 6. Written as DNA, the CDR3 is TGTGCCATCAGTGCCCCGACAGGGTTTGGAAACACCATATATTTT. Translated, it gives CAISAPTGFGNTIYF.

This clone was counted a single time. The CDR3 region is CASSGAGSSYNSPLHF. The CDR3 nucleotides are TGTGCCAGCAGCGGGGCAGGGAGCTCCTATAATTCACCCCTCCACTTT. J is TRBJ1-6 and V is TRBV5-5; D may be TRBD1 (5 bases). Germline CDR1 SGHKS, CDR2 YYEKEE (reference sequence). This CDR3 is built from 16 residues. Trimming cost V 4 bases and J 0 bases, with 11 bases left between them. Complete variable domain (other parts from reference TRBV5-5 and TRBJ1-6): DAGVTQSPTHLIKTRGQQVTLRCSPISGHKSVSWYQQVLGQGPQFIFQYYEKEERGRGNFPDRFSARQFPNYSSELNVNALLLGDSALYLCASSGAGSSYNSPLHFGNGTRLTVT.

The V and J genes are TRBV15 and TRBJ2-3; no reliable D call. V shed 5 bases and J shed 2 bases, with 17 bases lying between them. CDR1 LNHNV and CDR2 YYDKDF come from the germline V gene (reference sequence). This CDR3 contains 16 residues. This CDR3 is CATSGHEGRVTDTQYF. CDR3 DNA sequence: TGTGCCACCAGCGGCCATGAAGGAAGGGTCACAGATACGCAGTATTTT.

The chain combines TRBV29-1 with TRBJ2-1; 7 bases match TRBD2. The CDR3 runs 12 residues. CDR1 is SQVTM, CDR2 ANQGSEA, per germline. V lost 3 bases to trimming and J lost 10 bases; unmatched junction nucleotides: 6. CDR3 sequence reads: CSVEGGLREQFF. The CDR3 DNA sequence: TGCAGCGTTGAGGGAGGGTTAAGGGAGCAGTTCTTC.

For this clone: Sequence at one end of the junction differs from germline and may be a read error. Other nucleotide sequences from this sample produce the same CDR3. The rearrangement uses TRBV12-5 and TRBJ2-5; D possibly corresponds to TRBD2 (5 bases). The germline CDR1 and CDR2 sequences are LGHNT and FRNRAP. This CDR3 comprises 14 residues. CDR3 sequence reads: CASGLGSTVETQYF. The CDR3 nucleotides read TGTGCTAGCGGTTTGGGGAGTACGGTAGAGACCCAGTACTTC.